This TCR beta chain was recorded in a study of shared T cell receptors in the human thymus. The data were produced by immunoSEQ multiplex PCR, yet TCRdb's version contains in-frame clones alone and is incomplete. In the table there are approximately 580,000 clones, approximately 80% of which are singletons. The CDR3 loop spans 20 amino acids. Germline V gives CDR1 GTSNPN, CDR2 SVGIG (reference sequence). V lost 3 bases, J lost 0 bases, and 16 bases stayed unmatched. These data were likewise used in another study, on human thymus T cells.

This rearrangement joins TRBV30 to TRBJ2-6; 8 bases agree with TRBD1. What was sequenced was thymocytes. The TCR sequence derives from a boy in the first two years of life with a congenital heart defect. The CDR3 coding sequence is TGTGCCTGGAGCGCTTCCGGGACAGGTTGGACCACCTCTGGGGCCAACGTCCTGACTTTC. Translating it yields CAWSASGTGWTTSGANVLTF.